The next 27 T cell receptor beta chains were all read from a single sample in a study of OX40 agonist ivuxolimab in advanced cancers. TCRdb's table, derived via immunoSEQ multiplex PCR, lists solely in-frame clones and lacks some. This table holds about 9,000 clones, approximately 72% found once. Sample: CD4+ or CD8+ T cells sorted from blood, taken in a trial of the OX40 agonist ivuxolimab. These receptors came from an adult with an advanced solid tumor such as melanoma, head and neck, liver or kidney cancer.

The rearrangement links TRBV11-2 to TRBJ2-2; D is perhaps TRBD1 or TRBD2 (6 bases each). The CDR3 loop spans 13 amino acids. Trimming took off 5 bases at V and 6 bases at J, with 10 bases between the two ends. Germline loops: CDR1 SGHAT, CDR2 FQNNGV. This CDR3 reads CASSPRGAGELFF. DNA of the CDR3: TGTGCCAGCAGCCCGAGGGGGGCCGGGGAGCTGTTTTTT.

J is TRBJ2-2 and V is TRBV14; TRBD1 is a possible D gene (5 bases). The germline V gene encodes CDR1 SGHDN and CDR2 FVKESK. Trimming stripped 0 bases from V and 1 base from J, with 12 bases between. This CDR3 is built from 17 residues. This chain's CDR3 is CASSQDYLTGNTGELFF. The DNA of the CDR3 is TGTGCCAGCAGCCAAGATTACCTCACAGGGAACACCGGGGAGCTGTTTTTT.

The chain is built from TRBV27 and TRBJ2-2, with D tentatively TRBD2 (6 bases). The CDR3 runs to 14 residues. Deletions cut 4 bases from V and 6 bases from J, with 12 bases between. Germline CDR1 is MNHEY and CDR2 is SMNVEV (reference sequence). The CDR3 bases are TGTGCCAGCAGTTACAGCGGGTCTCCCGGGGAGCTGTTTTTT. It yields the protein CASSYSGSPGELFF.

V usage is TRBV30 and J usage is TRBJ1-1, with TRBD1 matching 12 bases. V was pared by 3 bases and J by 4 bases, with 9 bases of the junction left unmatched. CDR1 and CDR2 from the germline V gene are GTSNPN and SVGIG (reference sequence). CDR3 length: 16 residues. The CDR3 sequence is CAWSPILGQGATEAFF. CDR3 in DNA: TGTGCCTGGAGCCCTATATTGGGACAGGGGGCCACTGAAGCTTTCTTT.

In its sample, this clone was seen once. The junction departs from germline at one end; a sequencing error may be responsible. This chain joins TRBV7-4 and TRBJ2-1, with D maybe TRBD2 (6 bases). The CDR3 is 13 residues long. Germline CDR1 is SGHVT and CDR2 is SQSDAQ. CDR3 bases: TGTGCCAGCAGCGTAGCGACTAGCAATGAGCAGTTCTTC. Amino acid sequence: CASSVATSNEQFF.

V usage is TRBV7-9 and J usage is TRBJ2-5; no clear D gene. The CDR3 totals 12 residues. Trimming removed 5 bases from V and 3 bases from J, with 7 bases in between. The germline CDR1 and CDR2 sequences are SEHNR and FQNEAQ (reference sequence). The CDR3: CASSLGKETQYF. The CDR3 DNA reads TGTGCCAGCAGCCTTGGGAAAGAGACCCAGTACTTC.

This chain connects TRBV9 to TRBJ2-7, with D possibly TRBD2 on 6 matching bases. V was cut by 0 bases and J by 6 bases, with 10 bases left in between. Germline CDR1 is SGDLS and CDR2 is YYNGEE. This CDR3 region has 13 residues. The CDR3 DNA follows: TGTGCCAGCAGCGTAGGGGAGGAGGGCGAGCAGTACTTC. This gives the protein CASSVGEEGEQYF.

The chain is built from TRBV5-4 and TRBJ2-5, with 7 nucleotides matching TRBD2. Trimming took 2 bases from V and 5 from J; bases not matched to a gene: 9. Germline V gives CDR1 SGHNT, CDR2 YYREEE (reference sequence). The CDR3 runs to 15 residues. The CDR3 loop is CASSLSGTPWETQYF. CDR3 DNA: TGTGCCAGCAGCTTAAGCGGGACTCCGTGGGAGACCCAGTACTTC. The full variable domain, completed using reference TRBV5-4 and TRBJ2-5, is ETGVTQSPTHLIKTRGQQVTLRCSSQSGHNTVSWYQQALGQGPQFIFQYYREEENGRGNFPPRFSGLQFPNYSSELNVNALELDDSALYLCASSLSGTPWETQYFGPGTRLLVL.

The rearrangement links TRBV28 to TRBJ2-1, with D unresolved. V lost 0 bases and J 8 bases, leaving 20 bases between the germline ends. There are 17 residues in the CDR3. Per germline, CDR1 MDHEN and CDR2 SYDVKM. In nucleotides, the CDR3 is TGTGCCAGCAGTTTATGGGCCCCGGGCCCCTCCAGCGATGAGCAGTTCTTC. Protein sequence: CASSLWAPGPSSDEQFF.

The chain carries TRBV6-1 and TRBJ2-7; a weak D match, TRBD2 (6 bases). The CDR3 is made up of 14 amino acids. Trimming left V 8 bases short and J 1 base short, with 15 bases between. Per the germline V gene, CDR1 is MNHNS and CDR2 is SASEGT. The CDR3 DNA reads as TGTGCCAGCGGGGGGTTTGGGGGTTCCTACGAGCAGTACTTC. It translates to CASGGFGGSYEQYF.

In this sample, this clone turned up a few times. V usage is TRBV4-2 and J usage is TRBJ1-1, with D uncertain. The CDR3 has 13 residues. CDR1 and CDR2 (germline): LGHNA, YNFKEQ. Trimming took 5 bases from V and 1 from J, leaving 8 bases between them. The CDR3 region has the DNA TGTGCCAGCAGCTTCCCCCAGAACACTGAAGCTTTCTTT. It translates to CASSFPQNTEAFF.

This clone occurred once. The rearrangement uses TRBV20-1 and TRBJ2-1; D tentatively reads TRBD1 or TRBD2 (5 bases each). The CDR3 has 11 residues. The germline V gene has CDR1 DFQATT and CDR2 SNEGSKA (reference sequence). The chain's CDR3 is CGGSFNNEQFF. CDR3 sequence (DNA): TGCGGGGGTAGCTTCAACAATGAGCAGTTCTTC.

The chain employs TRBV18 and TRBJ2-2; no reliable D call. The CDR3 is 13 residues long. V was cut by 4 bases and J by 1 base, with 4 bases left in between. CDR1 and CDR2 from the germline V gene are KGHSH and LQKENI. CDR3: CASSRQNTGELFF. The CDR3 DNA reads TGTGCCAGCTCACGTCAGAACACCGGGGAGCTGTTTTTT.

The chain combines TRBV2 with TRBJ2-7; D is unclear. CDR3 length: 10 residues. Trimming pared 5 bases from V and 4 bases from J, leaving 3 bases between. Looked up from germline, CDR1 is SNHLY and CDR2 is FYNNEI. In DNA form, the CDR3 reads TGTGCCAGCAGTCTTTACGAGCAGTACTTC. It translates to CASSLYEQYF. Full variable domain (outside the CDR3, taken from reference TRBV2 and TRBJ2-7): EPEVTQTPSHQVTQMGQEVILRCVPISNHLYFYWYRQILGQKVEFLVSFYNNEISEKSEIFDDQFSVERPDGSNFTLKIRSTKLEDSAMYFCASSLYEQYFGPGTRLTVT.

The gene calls are TRBV5-6 and TRBJ2-7; 11 nucleotides agree with TRBD1. This CDR3 is 14 amino acids long. J gave up 5 bases and V 2 bases, and 3 bases lay outside the gene matches. The germline V gene has CDR1 SGHDT and CDR2 YYEEEE. This CDR3 is CASSLGTGGNEQYF. In DNA form, the CDR3 reads TGTGCCAGCAGCTTAGGGACAGGGGGTAACGAGCAGTACTTC.

This clone was observed a few times. The CDR3 loop is CASSELAGTGGGDTQYF. CDR3 nucleotides: TGTGCCAGCAGTGAATTGGCGGGGACAGGGGGGGGAGATACGCAGTATTTT. This chain links TRBV6-1 with TRBJ2-3; TRBD1 matches 11 bases. CDR1 and CDR2 from the germline V gene are MNHNS and SASEGT. The CDR3 is 17 amino acids. V shed 2 bases and J 5 bases; nucleotides not matched to a gene: 9.

This CDR3 is CASSLGQLEQYF. The CDR3 DNA follows: TGTGCCAGCAGCTTGGGACAGCTCGAGCAGTACTTC. This chain uses TRBV5-6 with TRBJ2-7, with D tentatively TRBD1 (5 bases). With 0 bases removed from V and 6 bases from J, the gap between germline ends came to 7 bases. The CDR3 has 12 amino acids. Germline assignment: CDR1 SGHDT and CDR2 YYEEEE.

There are a few counts of this clone. The chain carries TRBV6-1 and TRBJ2-7, with D hard to call. V was trimmed by 8 bases and J by 8 bases, leaving 22 bases between them. CDR3 length: 14 residues. Germline V gene sequence: CDR1 MNHNS, CDR2 SASEGT. The CDR3 coding sequence is TGTGCCAGCCGACCCTCTCAGGTTGCCGACAAGCAGTACTTC. It translates to CASRPSQVADKQYF.

The rearrangement joins TRBV9 to TRBJ2-7; TRBD1 might be the D (5 bases). This CDR3 is built from 13 residues. The germline V gene has CDR1 SGDLS and CDR2 YYNGEE. The V and J ends lost 3 bases and 4 bases respectively, with 11 bases between them. CDR3 nucleotide sequence: TGTGCCAGCAGCGCAACAGGTACATACGAGCAGTACTTC. Translation: CASSATGTYEQYF.

The V and J genes are TRBV5-4 and TRBJ2-1, with D uncertain. In germline, CDR1 is SGHNT, CDR2 YYREEE (reference sequence). Between the trimmed V and J ends, which lost 3 bases and 0 bases, there was a span of 10 bases. The CDR3 is 15 residues long. The CDR3 here is CASSSSWGSYNEQFF. The CDR3, as DNA: TGTGCCAGCAGCTCATCCTGGGGCTCCTACAATGAGCAGTTCTTC. The variable domain in full, completed from reference TRBV5-4 and TRBJ2-1, reads ETGVTQSPTHLIKTRGQQVTLRCSSQSGHNTVSWYQQALGQGPQFIFQYYREEENGRGNFPPRFSGLQFPNYSSELNVNALELDDSALYLCASSSSWGSYNEQFFGPGTRLTVL.

The J gene is TRBJ1-2, the V gene TRBV2; unclear D gene. The CDR3 totals 13 residues. Germline assignment: CDR1 SNHLY and CDR2 FYNNEI. The V and J ends lost 2 bases and 1 base respectively, with 5 bases between them. This chain's CDR3 is CASSEQLNYGYTF. The DNA of the CDR3 is TGTGCCAGCAGTGAACAGCTTAACTATGGCTACACCTTC.

In this sample, this clone turned up a few times. The CDR3 loop is CASTLSDREGNVLTF. CDR3 nucleotides: TGTGCCAGCACCCTGTCGGACAGGGAAGGCAACGTCCTGACTTTC. The chain joins TRBV5-4 to TRBJ2-6; 8 bases fit TRBD1. Germline CDR1 SGHNT, CDR2 YYREEE (reference sequence). The CDR3 totals 15 residues. With 6 bases clipped from V and 9 bases from J, the junction kept 11 bases outside the gene matches.

The chain joins TRBV11-2 to TRBJ2-2, with 7 bases that match TRBD1. The CDR3 covers 13 residues. The V gene end was trimmed by 11 bases and the J gene end by 2 bases; junction bases not matched to a gene: 5. CDR1 is SGHAT and CDR2 is FQNNGV in the germline V gene. CDR3: CAHRGLNTGELFF. As DNA, the CDR3 is TGTGCCCACAGGGGCCTAAACACCGGGGAGCTGTTTTTT.

The chain is built from TRBV15 and TRBJ2-2; perhaps TRBD2 as D (5 bases). V was shortened by 1 base and J by 7 bases, with 10 bases between the two germline ends. The CDR3 contains 14 residues. Germline loops: CDR1 LNHNV, CDR2 YYDKDF (reference sequence). In DNA, the CDR3 is TGTGCCACCAGCAGAGGGGTTCGGGACGGGGAGCTGTTTTTT. Encoded protein: CATSRGVRDGELFF.

The J gene is TRBJ1-3, the V gene TRBV18; maybe TRBD1 (6 bases). CDR3 length: 17 amino acids. V lost 0 bases and J lost 2, with 14 bases in between. The germline gives CDR1 KGHSH, CDR2 LQKENI. As DNA, the CDR3 is TGTGCCAGCTCACCACCGCCAGGGGTTGAGGCTGGAAACACCATATATTTT. Translating gives CASSPPPGVEAGNTIYF.

This rearrangement joins TRBV19 to TRBJ2-3, with D unclear. The CDR3 consists of 14 residues. V was trimmed by 1 base and J by 2 bases, leaving 7 bases between them. Germline CDR1 LNHDA, CDR2 SQIVND (reference sequence). As DNA, the CDR3 is TGTGCCAGTAGTATAGGGGTTTTCACAGATACGCAGTATTTT. The encoded protein is CASSIGVFTDTQYF.

Here the CDR3 reads CAISESQNYEQYF. The CDR3, as DNA: TGTGCCATCAGTGAGTCGCAGAACTACGAGCAGTACTTC. The chain uses TRBV10-3 and TRBJ2-7; no clear D. The CDR3 has 13 residues. CDR1 is ENHRY, CDR2 SYGVKD, per germline. V was cut by 0 bases and J by 3 bases, with 6 bases left in between.